This T cell receptor beta chain was recovered during a study of blood T cell repertoires in COVID-19 (dated by TCRdb to the early 2020s). A note on the overall study: Samples from collaborators originated in the United States, Italy and Spain and spanned both the acute and convalescent phases of COVID-19. The material from the prospective study consisted of cDNA or gDNA derived from T cells, B-cell-depleted T cells, or PBMCs. Where available, HLA class I and class II types were obtained from metadata supplied by the sample provider rather than from assay-based typing. Nearly every sample came with metadata listing a de-identified subject ID, COVID-19 status, age in years and sex. The dataset comprised deeply sampled blood TCRbeta repertoires from subjects exposed to, actively infected with, or recovered from COVID-19. The repertoires were made available in a free public database intended to serve as a resource for research on the immune response to SARS-CoV-2. Samples came from the ongoing ImmuneRACE study (first 160 participants) plus 1,254 subjects from 6 global collaborators. What the research found in general, with its limitations: How much clinical and demographic metadata was included differed by source and by participant, and the metadata was provided uncurated.

Collaborating institutions collected whole blood in K2EDTA tubes following their own protocols. For TCRbeta analysis, collaborators shipped samples in one of three forms: frozen whole blood, isolated PBMCs, or DNA extracted from either of those sample types. As for this clone: There is no known antigen for this receptor. Base quality data are lacking; no much larger clone is found one base away.

The immunoSEQ Assay, a bias-controlled multiplex PCR, was used to amplify TCRbeta CDR3 regions from genomic DNA. The source study handled its data this way. The number of nucleated cells in each sample was estimated by amplification of reference gene primers within the assay. To quantify the absolute abundance of each unique TCRbeta CDR3 rearrangement, sequence reads were collapsed and filtered. For each sample, productive Simpson clonality was calculated as the square root of Simpson's diversity index over productive rearrangements. TCRdb provides this immuneACCESS table in a form limited to in-frame rearrangements. Some clones are lacking; in checked studies, under half of them reflect an unresolved V gene, and why the rest are absent is not known. V and J calls and clone size are copied from that table; D and trimming were computed from the DNA. The sample table lists 20,000 to 25,000 clones, roughly 87% of them with a count of one. The leading ten clones occupy less than 3.5% of the sample.

A distance of 22 bases separates the germline ends of V and J, which lose 4 bases and 0 bases respectively. Per the germline V gene, MNHEY is the CDR1 and SVGEGT is the CDR2. The CDR3 covers 19 residues, taking in both the cysteine and the phenylalanine. Only the CDR3 portion is preserved as DNA: 57 bases, with reading frame beginning at the first base. The chain is made from TRBV6-2 or TRBV6-3 and TRBJ1-5, with a tentative D gene TRBD1 over 5 matching bases. This receptor was taken from a man in his 70s with acute or convalescent COVID-19. The sequenced sample consisted of peripheral blood. The CDR3 loop reads CASSFRPGRIFYSNQPQHF. The base sequence is TGTGCCAGCAGTTTCCGTCCAGGGCGGATCTTTTATAGCAATCAGCCCCAGCATTTT.